The 27 T cell receptor beta chains below were found in one sample sequenced in a study of shared clonotypes between healthy human individuals. The table came from immunoSEQ multiplex PCR; TCRdb's copy has only in-frame clones and leaves some out. The sample lists some 530,000 clones, roughly 80% occurring once. The sequenced sample was PBMCs. The source of these receptors is a woman in her forties in good health. Some clones in this sample may be carry-over from other donors' samples.

CDR3 sequence (DNA): TGTGCCAGCAGCGCGCGTGCCACCGGGGAGCTGTTTTTT. Its translation: CASSARATGELFF. V and J are TRBV7-3 and TRBJ2-2, with unresolved D. V was shortened by 5 bases and J by 4 bases, with 8 bases between the two germline ends. CDR1 and CDR2 (germline): SGHTA, FQGTGA. The CDR3 runs 13 residues.

Concerning this clone itself: This is likely an artifact of a read error, given a far larger clone one base away. This chain connects TRBV7-2 to TRBJ1-1, with D unresolved. Looked up from germline, CDR1 is SGHTA and CDR2 is FQGNSA. Trimming cost V 1 base and J 3 bases, with 9 bases left between them. This CDR3 spans 14 amino acids. CDR3 sequence: CASSLVGVDTEAFF. The CDR3 DNA is TGTGCCAGCAGCTTAGTGGGAGTTGACACTGAAGCTTTCTTT.

This chain links TRBV10-3 with TRBJ1-1; D is unresolved. The CDR3 runs 13 residues. V was shortened by 3 bases and J by 1 base, with 6 bases between the two germline ends. Per the germline V gene, CDR1 is ENHRY and CDR2 is SYGVKD. This CDR3 is CAISEARNTEAFF. CDR3 nucleotides: TGTGCCATCAGTGAAGCCCGGAACACTGAAGCTTTCTTT.

The genes are TRBV7-3 and TRBJ1-1, with D unresolved. The CDR3 covers 15 residues. The germline V and J ends were trimmed by 2 bases and 0 bases, with 10 bases remaining between them. Germline V lookup: CDR1 SGHTA, CDR2 FQGTGA. The CDR3 loop is CASSLASNMNTEAFF. In DNA form, the CDR3 reads TGTGCCAGCAGCTTAGCCTCTAACATGAACACTGAAGCTTTCTTT.

The rearrangement joins TRBV2 to TRBJ1-1, with a weak D call TRBD1 (6 bases). Germline V gives CDR1 SNHLY, CDR2 FYNNEI. Trimming took 10 bases from V and 3 from J, leaving 9 bases between them. The CDR3 covers 11 residues. The CDR3 loop is CATRTDTEAFF. CDR3 bases: TGTGCCACCCGGACAGACACTGAAGCTTTCTTT.

This clone was found a few times. This sample includes further DNA sequences coding for the same CDR3. The genes are TRBV29-1 and TRBJ2-6; no reliable D call. V lost 3 bases and J lost 1, with 7 bases in between. The CDR3 sequence is 14 residues long. Germline-derived CDR1 and CDR2 are SQVTM and ANQGSEA. The CDR3 DNA reads TGCAGCGTTGAGGGCGGTTCTGGGGCCAACGTCCTGACTTTC. This gives the protein CSVEGGSGANVLTF.

The chain employs TRBV6-4 and TRBJ2-1, with a tentative D call TRBD1 (6 bases). Trimming removed 4 bases at V and 1 base at J, with 14 bases between. CDR1 is MRHNA, CDR2 SNTAGT, per germline. The length of the CDR3 is 16 residues. CDR3 DNA sequence: TGTGCCAGCAGTGGATCCACAGGGCGTTCCTACAATGAGCAGTTCTTC. Protein: CASSGSTGRSYNEQFF.

The rearrangement links TRBV10-1 to TRBJ2-5; a weak D match, TRBD2 (5 bases). CDR1 is WNHNN and CDR2 is SYGVQD in the germline V gene (reference sequence). The CDR3 is made up of 13 amino acids. V shed 3 bases and J shed 0 bases, with 5 bases lying between them. The CDR3 loop reads CASSDGNQETQYF. The CDR3, as DNA: TGCGCCAGCAGTGACGGGAACCAAGAGACCCAGTACTTC.

V is TRBV2 and J is TRBJ1-2; D is uncertain. The CDR3 runs 15 residues. Germline lookup yields CDR1 SNHLY and CDR2 FYNNEI. V dropped 6 bases and J dropped 0 bases, with 14 bases sitting between them. Written as DNA, the CDR3 is TGTGCCAGCAGGGGGAGGGCAGCAACTAACTATGGCTACACCTTC. Protein: CASRGRAATNYGYTF.

This chain links TRBV4-1 with TRBJ2-7, with 11 bases identical to TRBD2. V gave up 5 bases and J gave up 6 bases; unmatched junction bases: 6. The CDR3 extends over 14 amino acids. CDR1 and CDR2 from the germline V gene are MGHRA and YSYEKL. The DNA of the CDR3 is TGCGCCAGCAGCGATAGCGGGAGGGCCGGCGAGCAGTACTTC. Amino acids: CASSDSGRAGEQYF.

This clone is a singleton in its sample. The genes are TRBV30 and TRBJ2-1; D is undetermined. The CDR3 has 12 residues. The V gene lost 1 base and the J gene lost 6 bases, with 7 bases spanning the gap. Germline CDR1 GTSNPN, CDR2 SVGIG (reference sequence). The CDR3 region is CAWSGAGNEQFF. DNA for the CDR3: TGTGCCTGGAGTGGGGCAGGCAATGAGCAGTTCTTC.

The rearrangement links TRBV10-1 to TRBJ2-3; 8 bases match TRBD2. The CDR3 is 13 amino acids. Trimming removed 6 bases from V and 5 bases from J; junction bases left unmatched: 4. The germline gives CDR1 WNHNN, CDR2 SYGVQD (reference sequence). The CDR3 DNA reads TGCGCCAGCAGCAGCGGGAGAGTAGATACGCAGTATTTT. It yields the protein CASSSGRVDTQYF.

The rearrangement uses TRBV11-2 and TRBJ2-3; perhaps TRBD2 as D (5 bases). The CDR3 is 15 amino acids. CDR1 and CDR2 (germline): SGHAT, FQNNGV. V gave up 1 base and J gave up 2 bases, with 10 bases separating them. CDR3 sequence reads: CASSLGRVSTDTQYF. The CDR3 coding sequence is TGTGCCAGCAGCTTAGGGCGGGTGTCCACAGATACGCAGTATTTT.

In regard to this clone: A much bigger clone sits one base away, suggesting this may be a read error. Different DNA sequences within this sample yield the same CDR3. The chain recombines TRBV30 with TRBJ2-7; 8 nucleotides match TRBD2. This CDR3 is built from 14 residues. V was pared by 5 bases and J by 0 bases, with 6 bases of the junction left unmatched. Germline V lookup: CDR1 GTSNPN, CDR2 SVGIG (reference sequence). In nucleotides, the CDR3 is TGTGCCTGGCGAAAGGCGGGAGGCTCCTACGAGCAGTACTTC. This translates into CAWRKAGGSYEQYF.

This chain joins TRBV7-9 and TRBJ1-1; perhaps TRBD1 as D (5 bases). V was pared by 2 bases and J by 4 bases, with 11 bases between. Germline assignment: CDR1 SEHNR and CDR2 FQNEAQ (reference sequence). This CDR3 comprises 14 residues. The CDR3 loop is CASSLHRGGTEAFF. DNA of the CDR3: TGTGCCAGCAGCTTACACCGGGGGGGCACTGAAGCTTTCTTT.

The J gene is TRBJ1-1, the V gene TRBV5-1, with 10 nucleotides matching TRBD1. Germline loops: CDR1 SGHRS, CDR2 YFSETQ. Trimming took 4 bases from V and 4 from J; bases not matched to a gene: 4. This CDR3 is 14 amino acids long. The CDR3 DNA follows: TGCGCCAGCAGCCCGGGACAGGGGAGCACTGAAGCTTTCTTT. This translates into CASSPGQGSTEAFF.

The chain has TRBV9 and TRBJ2-7; no definite D call. CDR1 is SGDLS and CDR2 is YYNGEE in the germline V gene. Trimming took off 0 bases at V and 0 bases at J, with 7 bases between the two ends. There are 14 residues in the CDR3. The CDR3 sequence is CASSVAATSYEQYF. The CDR3 DNA reads as TGTGCCAGCAGCGTAGCAGCCACCTCCTACGAGCAGTACTTC.

As for this clone: A far larger clone is only one base removed, so a read error is likely. This sequence joins TRBV2 and TRBJ1-5, with D unresolved. The CDR3 extends over 13 amino acids. Trimming cost V 4 bases and J 4 bases, with 8 bases left between them. Germline V gene lookup returns CDR1 SNHLY and CDR2 FYNNEI. The CDR3 loop reads CASSGDVNQPQHF. The CDR3 bases are TGTGCCAGCAGTGGTGATGTGAATCAGCCCCAGCATTTT.

This chain links TRBV28 with TRBJ2-3, with D unclear. The V end lost 2 bases, the J end lost 6 bases, and 9 bases lay between the germline ends. Germline V gene data show CDR1 as MDHEN and CDR2 as SYDVKM. This CDR3 has 13 residues. The CDR3 sequence is CASSLGVLDTQYF. The CDR3 DNA sequence: TGTGCCAGCAGTTTAGGCGTCCTGGATACGCAGTATTTT.

This clone has only one observation. The rearrangement joins TRBV27 to TRBJ2-7; 13 bases are shared with TRBD2. This CDR3 has 15 residues. Per germline, CDR1 MNHEY and CDR2 SMNVEV (reference sequence). After removal of 5 bases from V and 4 bases from J, the junction contained 5 bases not matched to a gene. CDR3 in amino acids: CASSPGLAGRYEQYF. For the CDR3, the DNA is TGTGCCAGCAGTCCGGGACTAGCGGGGCGTTACGAGCAGTACTTC.

As regards this clone: Possible read error: a much larger clone is one base away. The genes are TRBV7-9 and TRBJ1-2; D gene uncertain. Trimming pared 6 bases from V and 4 bases from J, leaving 15 bases between. Germline CDR1 and CDR2: SEHNR and FQNEAQ (reference sequence). The CDR3 totals 14 residues. For the CDR3, the DNA is TGTGCCAGCAGTCCGCGGGTGTGGATCTATGGCTACACCTTC. It codes for CASSPRVWIYGYTF.

CDR3 protein: CASSIVGDSYNEQFF. The CDR3 DNA is TGTGCCAGCAGTATCGTGGGGGACTCCTACAATGAGCAGTTCTTC. V gene TRBV6-4 combines with J gene TRBJ2-1; D possibly uses TRBD1 or TRBD2 (5 bases each). There are 15 residues in the CDR3. Germline V gene lookup returns CDR1 MRHNA and CDR2 SNTAGT. V was cut by 5 bases and J by 0 bases, with 11 bases left in between.

The rearrangement links TRBV28 to TRBJ1-1; D uncertain. Germline V lookup: CDR1 MDHEN, CDR2 SYDVKM. CDR3 length: 12 amino acids. Trimming removed 3 bases at V and 5 bases at J, with 7 bases between. The CDR3 reads CASSLGWTEAFF. The DNA of the CDR3 is TGTGCCAGCAGTTTGGGGTGGACTGAAGCTTTCTTT.

The chain combines TRBV6-1 with TRBJ2-1, with 9 bases identical to TRBD2. CDR1 is MNHNS, CDR2 SASEGT, per germline. This CDR3 is built from 14 residues. V dropped 3 bases and J dropped 7; count of bases not matched to a gene: 4. The CDR3, as DNA: TGTGCCAGCAGTGAGCTAGCGGGAATGAATGAGCAGTTCTTC. It specifies CASSELAGMNEQFF.

The V gene is TRBV11-2, the J gene TRBJ2-7; D might be TRBD2 (6 bases). V dropped 5 bases and J dropped 3 bases, with 11 bases sitting between them. The CDR3 is 13 amino acids. Per germline, CDR1 SGHAT and CDR2 FQNNGV. As DNA, the CDR3 is TGTGCCAGCAGCGTCGGGACTCGCTACGAGCAGTACTTC. Protein sequence: CASSVGTRYEQYF.

As to this clone: Additional DNA sequences in this sample encode the identical CDR3. V is TRBV9 and J is TRBJ1-2, with TRBD1 matching 9 bases. CDR3 length: 14 residues. The germline CDR1 and CDR2 sequences are SGDLS and YYNGEE. The trim removed 2 bases at V and 2 bases at J, leaving 1 base unmatched. The CDR3 region is CASSVGTGNYGYTF. The DNA of the CDR3 is TGTGCCAGCAGCGTGGGGACAGGGAACTATGGCTACACCTTC. Full variable domain (outside the CDR3, taken from reference TRBV9 and TRBJ1-2): DSGVTQTPKHLITATGQRVTLRCSPRSGDLSVYWYQQSLDQGLQFLIQYYNGEERAKGNILERFSAQQFPDLHSELNLSSLELGDSALYFCASSVGTGNYGYTFGSGTRLTVV.

The chain joins TRBV5-1 to TRBJ1-1; 7 nucleotides line up with TRBD1. CDR1 and CDR2 from the germline V gene are SGHRS and YFSETQ. This CDR3 region has 16 residues. Trimming cost V 4 bases and J 0 bases; bases outside gene matches: 9. CDR3 DNA sequence: TGCGCCAGCAGCAACCGGGACAGCAACATGAACACTGAAGCTTTCTTT. Translation: CASSNRDSNMNTEAFF.